This T cell receptor (beta chain) was captured in a study of blood T cell repertoires in COVID-19 (dated by TCRdb to the early 2020s). For the wider study: Samples from collaborators originated in the United States, Italy and Spain and spanned both the acute and convalescent phases of COVID-19. The prospective study material was composed of cDNA or gDNA derived from T cells, B-cell-depleted T cells, or PBMCs. Deeply sampled blood TCRbeta repertoires from subjects exposed to, actively infected with, or recovered from COVID-19 were included in the dataset. A freely available public database, intended as a resource for researchers studying the immune response to SARS-CoV-2, is where the repertoires were released. The samples were drawn from the first 160 participants of the ongoing ImmuneRACE study and from 1,254 subjects provided by 6 global collaborators. Sample metadata almost always included a de-identified subject ID, COVID-19 status, age in years and sex. Where available, HLA class I and class II types were obtained from metadata supplied by the sample provider rather than from assay-based typing.

What the research found in general, with its limitations: How much clinical and demographic metadata was included differed by source and by participant, and the metadata was provided uncurated.

With regard to this clone: Its antigen is still unknown. Base qualities are not recorded, but no much larger clone differs from it by a single base.

The germline V gene gives CDR1 as MGHDK and CDR2 as SYGVNS. Including cysteine and phenylalanine, the CDR3 has 13 amino acids. The DNA shown is the 39-base CDR3, in frame from base 1. Trimming costs V 7 bases and J 5 bases, and their ends lie 11 bases apart. Collaborating institutions collected whole blood in K2EDTA tubes following their own protocols. For TCRbeta analysis, collaborators shipped samples as frozen whole blood, isolated PBMCs, or DNA extracted from either of those sample types. TCRbeta CDR3 regions were amplified from genomic DNA by means of the immunoSEQ Assay, a bias-controlled multiplex PCR. Regarding the original processing steps: Nucleated cell counts per sample were estimated from amplification of reference gene primers within the assay. To quantify the absolute abundance of each unique TCRbeta CDR3 rearrangement, sequence reads were collapsed and filtered. For each sample, productive Simpson clonality was calculated as the square root of Simpson's diversity index across productive rearrangements. Entries here come from immuneACCESS through TCRdb and include only in-frame sequences with V and J called. Some clones fail to appear in such tables; in the studies checked, an unresolved V gene covers under half of the shortfall, and the cause of the remainder is unknown. V and J calls plus clone size are reproduced from that table; the DNA served to infer D and trimming. The sample table holds under 130,000 clones, of which roughly 84% were seen once. The ten largest clones take up approximately 12% of the sample.

Specimen: peripheral blood. This receptor was obtained from a human donor in a cohort sampled during active COVID-19. The V and J segments used are TRBV25-1 and TRBJ1-4, with no D gene named confidently. CDR3 region: CASTAMRNEKLFF. The nucleotide sequence reads as follows: TGTGCCAGCACCGCGATGCGGAATGAAAAACTGTTTTTT.